This paragraph reports one TCR beta chain. Patients with a history of autoimmune disease or on systemic immunosuppression were excluded. Looked up from germline, CDR1 is KGHSH and CDR2 is LQKENI. V was shortened by 8 bases and J by 1 base, with 14 bases between the two germline ends. This CDR3 has 14 amino acids. Repertoires were generated with immunoSEQ multiplex PCR, while TCRdb's copy carries only in-frame clones and drops some. The table includes over 15,000 clones, 85% to 90% detected once. These data are taken from a study of OX40 agonist ivuxolimab in advanced cancers. The V gene is TRBV18, the J gene TRBJ1-1, with D perhaps matching TRBD1 (6 bases). Sequencing used CD4+ or CD8+ T cells sorted from blood, obtained in a trial of the OX40 agonist ivuxolimab. The receptor was isolated from an adult with an advanced solid tumor such as melanoma, head and neck, liver or kidney cancer. This chain's CDR3 is CASLWGRGNTEAFF. The CDR3 nucleotides read TGTGCCAGCCTCTGGGGGCGGGGGAACACTGAAGCTTTCTTT.